These 4 T cell receptor beta chains were all obtained from the same sample, sequenced in a study of blood T cell repertoires in COVID-19. The table came from immunoSEQ multiplex PCR; TCRdb's copy has only in-frame clones and leaves some out. The sample yields about 310,000 clones, over 75% seen once. The sample taken for sequencing was PBMCs or T cells enriched from blood (not recorded which). These receptors originate from a woman between 40 and 50 years old who had recovered from COVID-19.

This chain joins TRBV25-1 and TRBJ2-2; 9 bases agree with TRBD1. Germline V gene sequence: CDR1 MGHDK, CDR2 SYGVNS. This CDR3 region has 14 residues. The V segment lost 5 bases and the J segment 7 bases; nucleotides outside the gene matches: 5. The CDR3 reads CASSPRTGVGELFF. CDR3 nucleotides: TGTGCCAGCAGTCCGCGGACAGGGGTCGGGGAGCTGTTTTTT.

The CDR3 reads CASSVEGTRNYGYTF. The CDR3 DNA sequence: TGTGCCAGCAGCGTAGAGGGGACACGTAACTATGGCTACACCTTC. The chain uses TRBV9 and TRBJ1-2; weak D call: TRBD1 (6 bases). The CDR3 has 15 residues. The germline CDR1 and CDR2 sequences are SGDLS and YYNGEE. Trimming removed 0 bases from V and 1 base from J, with 10 bases in between.

In regard to this clone: At one end the junction does not follow the germline gene, possibly because of a read error. The V call is TRBV7-7, the J call TRBJ1-2; D call uncertain. Germline V gene sequence: CDR1 SSHAT, CDR2 FNYEAQ (reference sequence). The CDR3 totals 18 residues. CDR3 in amino acids: CASSPGLSNSFLLHGYTF. The CDR3 DNA reads as TGTGCTAGCAGCCCCGGACTCTCCAATAGCTTCCTGCTTCATGGCTACACCTTC.

CDR3 protein: CASSLGQGVRYEQYF. The DNA of the CDR3 is TGCGCCAGCAGCTTGGGACAGGGGGTCCGCTACGAGCAGTACTTC. The chain has TRBV5-1 and TRBJ2-7; 9 positions match TRBD1. J gave up 3 bases and V 0 bases, and 4 bases lay outside the gene matches. Germline lookup yields CDR1 SGHRS and CDR2 YFSETQ. This CDR3 has 15 residues.